Listed here are 21 T cell receptor beta chains from one sample, sequenced in a study of T cell changes during pregnancy in multiple sclerosis (dated by TCRdb to the late 2010s). Library construction relied on the immunoSEQ multiplex PCR assay. TCRdb re-hosts the immuneACCESS table, in-frame sequences only. Its copies lack some clones; in the studies checked, an unresolved V gene accounts for under half of them, and the cause for the rest is not known. In all, the sample holds about 60,000 clones, and about nine tenths of those were seen once. The top ten clonotypes cover roughly 0.76% of the sample. The sequencing here drew on CD4+ T cells from peripheral blood mononuclear cells, taken in the first trimester of pregnancy. The receptors come from a female donor with multiple sclerosis, enrolled in a pregnancy study.

The J gene is TRBJ2-3, the V gene TRBV7-3; 11 bases align to TRBD1. Trimming cost V 1 base and J 4 bases; bases outside gene matches: 4. Germline V lookup: CDR1 SGHTA, CDR2 FQGTGA. The CDR3 runs to 16 residues. CDR3 sequence: CASSLSRDRGSDTQYF. CDR3 nucleotide sequence: TGTGCCAGCAGCTTAAGTCGGGACAGGGGGTCAGATACGCAGTATTTT. The full variable domain, in which reference TRBV7-3 and TRBJ2-3 provide the parts outside the CDR3, is GAGVSQTPSNKVTEKGKYVELRCDPISGHTALYWYRQSLGQGPEFLIYFQGTGAADDSGLPNDRFFAVRPEGSVSTLKIQRTERGDSAVYLCASSLSRDRGSDTQYFGPGTRLTVL.

The chain employs TRBV19 and TRBJ1-1; a weak D match, TRBD1 (5 bases). Trimming took off 3 bases at V and 2 bases at J, with 7 bases between the two ends. In germline, CDR1 is LNHDA, CDR2 SQIVND (reference sequence). The CDR3 is 13 residues long. CDR3 in amino acids: CASSIRENTEAFF. DNA for the CDR3: TGTGCCAGTAGTATCAGGGAAAACACTGAAGCTTTCTTT.

The CDR3 bases are TGTGCCAGTAGTGCGACAGGGGCTGGGCAGCCCCAGCATTTT. Residues: CASSATGAGQPQHF. The chain has TRBV19 and TRBJ1-5; 8 nucleotides agree with TRBD1. Trimming took 5 bases from V and 7 from J; bases not matched to a gene: 7. The CDR3 sequence is 14 residues long. Looked up from germline, CDR1 is LNHDA and CDR2 is SQIVND (reference sequence).

The chain uses TRBV6-4 and TRBJ2-2; 7 nucleotides line up with TRBD1. The CDR3 loop spans 13 amino acids. V was clipped by 5 bases and J by 6 bases; unmatched bases: 3. CDR1 and CDR2 (germline): MRHNA, SNTAGT. Here the CDR3 reads CASSSQGAGELFF. DNA for the CDR3: TGTGCCAGCAGTTCGCAGGGGGCCGGGGAGCTGTTTTTT.

V usage is TRBV7-2 and J usage is TRBJ2-7, with 11 bases matching TRBD1. The germline V gene has CDR1 SGHTA and CDR2 FQGNSA. J was trimmed by 3 bases and V by 4 bases; bases with no gene match: 11. The CDR3 sequence is 17 residues long. In nucleotides, the CDR3 is TGTGCCAGCAGCTGGTGGGGGACAGGGGGGTTCATCTACGAGCAGTACTTC. Encoded protein: CASSWWGTGGFIYEQYF.

The chain recombines TRBV4-3 with TRBJ2-3; a weak D match, TRBD2 (6 bases). The germline V gene has CDR1 LGHNA and CDR2 YSLEER. V lost 0 bases and J lost 4, with 11 bases in between. The CDR3 runs to 15 residues. In DNA, the CDR3 is TGCGCCAGCAGCCAAGATAGGGGACTTGCAGATACGCAGTATTTT. The encoded protein is CASSQDRGLADTQYF.

This clone was detected once. The chain couples TRBV5-6 to TRBJ1-3; 9 bases line up with TRBD1. This CDR3 has 19 residues. The germline CDR1 and CDR2 sequences are SGHDT and YYEEEE. The junction had 12 bases not matched to a gene; V was cut back by 2 bases and J by 0 bases. The CDR3 DNA follows: TGTGCCAGCAGCTTTCGGACAGGGGTCGGCGTCGGCTCTGGAAACACCATATATTTT. This translates into CASSFRTGVGVGSGNTIYF.

The chain is built from TRBV9 and TRBJ2-7; weak D call: TRBD2 (7 bases). CDR3 length: 14 amino acids. Germline CDR1 SGDLS, CDR2 YYNGEE. Deletions cut 5 bases from V and 6 bases from J, with 18 bases between. The CDR3 sequence is CASSRQGGGPEQYF. CDR3 bases: TGTGCCAGCAGTCGTCAAGGGGGGGGCCCCGAGCAGTACTTC.

The chain is built from TRBV5-5 and TRBJ1-6; D uncertain. The germline V gene encodes CDR1 SGHKS and CDR2 YYEKEE (reference sequence). Trimming shortened V by 4 bases and J by 3 bases, and 14 bases separated the two germline ends. This CDR3 contains 16 residues. CDR3 in amino acids: CASSQDYQIYNSPLHF. Here the CDR3 DNA reads TGTGCCAGCAGCCAGGACTATCAAATCTATAATTCACCCCTCCACTTT.

This sequence joins TRBV5-4 and TRBJ1-6; TRBD1 matches 8 bases. V was clipped by 3 bases and J by 1 base; unmatched bases: 6. From germline, CDR1 is SGHNT and CDR2 YYREEE (reference sequence). This CDR3 is 17 amino acids long. The CDR3 nucleotides are TGTGCCAGCAGCTCGGGACAGGATAGGTCCTATAATTCACCCCTCCACTTT. Its translation is CASSSGQDRSYNSPLHF.

This chain joins TRBV7-3 and TRBJ2-3; D not certain. The CDR3 sequence is 13 residues long. V shed 5 bases and J shed 2 bases, with 8 bases lying between them. Germline assignment: CDR1 SGHTA and CDR2 FQGTGA. Written as DNA, the CDR3 is TGTGCCAGCAGCGCTAGTCCCACAGATACGCAGTATTTT. It yields the protein CASSASPTDTQYF.

This clone was observed a handful of times. The J gene is TRBJ2-7, the V gene TRBV9; D possibly corresponds to TRBD2 (6 bases). The V end was cut by 4 bases, the J end by 2 bases, with 16 bases between. This CDR3 has 15 amino acids. The germline CDR1 and CDR2 sequences are SGDLS and YYNGEE. This CDR3 reads CASSPTGAGPYEQYF. CDR3 DNA: TGTGCCAGCAGCCCAACAGGTGCGGGGCCCTACGAGCAGTACTTC. The whole variable domain, filled in from reference TRBV9 and TRBJ2-7, reads DSGVTQTPKHLITATGQRVTLRCSPRSGDLSVYWYQQSLDQGLQFLIQYYNGEERAKGNILERFSAQQFPDLHSELNLSSLELGDSALYFCASSPTGAGPYEQYFGPGTRLTVT.

The chain carries TRBV7-2 and TRBJ2-7; D uncertain. Between the trimmed V and J ends, which lost 4 bases and 6 bases, there was a span of 10 bases. Germline CDR1 reads SGHTA; CDR2 reads FQGNSA. The CDR3 has 12 residues. This CDR3 is CASSSWLGEQYF. DNA for the CDR3: TGTGCCAGCAGCTCCTGGCTAGGCGAGCAGTACTTC.

This CDR3 is CASSPRLAEIYTF. In nucleotides, the CDR3 is TGTGCCAGCAGCCCCCGGTTGGCGGAGATCTACACCTTC. The J gene is TRBJ1-2, the V gene TRBV7-2; D unclear. The CDR3 has 13 residues. The V end was cut by 5 bases, the J end by 10 bases, with 17 bases between. Germline V gene data show CDR1 as SGHTA and CDR2 as FQGNSA. The entire variable domain, with the rest obtained from reference TRBV7-2 and TRBJ1-2, is as follows: GAGVSQSPSNKVTEKGKDVELRCDPISGHTALYWYRQSLGQGLEFLIYFQGNSAPDKSGLPSDRFSAERTGGSVSTLTIQRTQQEDSAVYLCASSPRLAEIYTFGSGTRLTVV.

The chain uses TRBV7-3 and TRBJ2-3; TRBD2 aligns across 15 bases. With V trimmed by 4 bases and J by 7 bases, 6 bases remained unmatched. Per germline, CDR1 SGHTA and CDR2 FQGTGA. CDR3 size: 16 residues. The CDR3 DNA is TGTGCCAGCAGCTCCCCGGGACTAGCGGGGGGATATACGCAGTATTTT. It translates to CASSSPGLAGGYTQYF.

Worth noting for this clone: One end of the junction varies from germline; a read error may be responsible. The V gene is TRBV7-7, the J gene TRBJ2-1; D call uncertain. Germline V gives CDR1 SSHAT, CDR2 FNYEAQ (reference sequence). The CDR3 extends over 12 amino acids. The CDR3 loop is CASSPGNNEQFF. In DNA, the CDR3 is TGTGCTAGCAGCCCCGGTAACAATGAGCAGTTCTTC.

V gene TRBV10-1 combines with J gene TRBJ2-5, with 9 positions matching TRBD2. This CDR3 spans 19 amino acids. The junction had 14 bases not matched to a gene; V was cut back by 2 bases and J by 1 base. Germline V lookup: CDR1 WNHNN, CDR2 SYGVQD (reference sequence). This CDR3 reads CASSEPGAGGPQIQETQYF. The CDR3 DNA sequence: TGCGCCAGCAGTGAGCCGGGAGCGGGGGGCCCCCAAATCCAAGAGACCCAGTACTTC.

This rearrangement joins TRBV4-2 to TRBJ1-5, with 7 bases fitting TRBD1. The CDR3 length is 13 residues. Trimming cost V 3 bases and J 12 bases; bases outside gene matches: 8. The germline CDR1 and CDR2 sequences are LGHNA and YNFKEQ. The CDR3 DNA reads as TGTGCCAGCAGCCACAGGGGGGCGCCAGACCAGCATTTT. Encoded protein: CASSHRGAPDQHF.

The chain employs TRBV9 and TRBJ1-1, with D possibly TRBD1 on 6 matching bases. The germline V and J ends were trimmed by 0 bases and 1 base, with 13 bases remaining between them. Germline V CDR1 and CDR2: SGDLS, YYNGEE. This CDR3 has 16 residues. CDR3: CASSVDLGQSNTEAFF. DNA for the CDR3: TGTGCCAGCAGCGTAGACCTTGGACAGTCGAACACTGAAGCTTTCTTT.

The chain carries TRBV11-1 and TRBJ2-5; tentatively, D is TRBD2 (5 bases). V gave up 2 bases and J gave up 1 base, with 8 bases separating them. This CDR3 is 14 amino acids long. The germline V gene encodes CDR1 SGHAT and CDR2 FQDESV (reference sequence). CDR3 bases: TGTGCCAGCAGCTTATTTCGGGGCCAAGAGACCCAGTACTTC. It is translated as CASSLFRGQETQYF.

This clone occurred once. The rearrangement uses TRBV7-2 and TRBJ2-4; possible D gene TRBD1, 5 bases. V was shortened by 3 bases and J by 7 bases, with 10 bases between the two germline ends. This CDR3 is 13 amino acids long. Germline V gene lookup returns CDR1 SGHTA and CDR2 FQGNSA. In nucleotides, the CDR3 is TGTGCCAGCAGCTTGGGGCAGGGCAACATTCAGTACTTC. Its protein product is CASSLGQGNIQYF. Variable domain in full (rest from reference TRBV7-2 and TRBJ2-4): GAGVSQSPSNKVTEKGKDVELRCDPISGHTALYWYRQSLGQGLEFLIYFQGNSAPDKSGLPSDRFSAERTGGSVSTLTIQRTQQEDSAVYLCASSLGQGNIQYFGAGTRLSVL.